A single sample gave rise to the 9 T cell receptor beta chains below, sequenced in a study of T cells in tuberculosis. The data were produced by immunoSEQ multiplex PCR, yet TCRdb's version contains in-frame clones alone and is incomplete. Found here are 70,000 to 95,000 clones, roughly 93% of them singletons; the top ten hold less than 2.5%. Cells were sorted from thawed PBMC rested overnight and stained with GMM-loaded CD1B tetramer, viability dye and anti-CD3. C32 glucose monomycolate from Rhodococcus equi was loaded onto the CD1B tetramers. The material sequenced was CD1b-GMM tetramer-negative cells sorted from PBMCs. These receptors came from an adult woman with latent tuberculosis.

In this sample, this clone turned up once. This chain connects TRBV11-2 to TRBJ1-1; 8 positions match TRBD1. Losses at the gene ends were 2 bases for V and 1 base for J; bases not matched to a gene: 6. Per the germline V gene, CDR1 is SGHAT and CDR2 is FQNNGV. CDR3 length equals 16 residues. CDR3 sequence reads: CASSLSRGRGNTEAFF. Written as DNA, the CDR3 is TGTGCCAGCAGCTTATCCAGGGGGCGAGGGAACACTGAAGCTTTCTTT.

This sequence joins TRBV6-5 and TRBJ2-3; TRBD1 is a possible D gene (6 bases). The CDR3 extends over 15 amino acids. Between the trimmed V and J ends, which lost 4 bases and 0 bases, there was a span of 11 bases. Germline V gene data show CDR1 as MNHEY and CDR2 as SVGAGI. CDR3 residues: CASSFTGSSTDTQYF. The CDR3 DNA is TGTGCCAGCAGTTTTACAGGGTCTAGCACAGATACGCAGTATTTT.

This clone was seen once. This chain connects TRBV6-1 to TRBJ2-7; TRBD1 matches at 8 bases. The CDR3 spans 14 residues. Germline CDR1 reads MNHNS; CDR2 reads SASEGT. Trimming cost V 6 bases and J 2 bases; bases outside gene matches: 6. CDR3 sequence: CASRGDRRTYEQYV. The CDR3, as DNA: TGTGCCAGCAGGGGGGACAGGAGGACCTACGAGCAGTACGTC.

V usage is TRBV2 and J usage is TRBJ2-1; weak D call: TRBD2 (5 bases). Germline CDR1 is SNHLY and CDR2 is FYNNEI. The V end lost 10 bases, the J end lost 7 bases, and 11 bases lay between the germline ends. The CDR3 is made up of 11 amino acids. The CDR3 DNA reads as TGTGCCACCCTAAGGAGGAATGAGCAGTTCTTC. It encodes CATLRRNEQFF.

This sequence joins TRBV11-3 and TRBJ2-3, with 11 bases fitting TRBD2. Germline lookup yields CDR1 SGHNT and CDR2 YENEEA. CDR3 length: 14 amino acids. Losses at the gene ends were 3 bases for V and 4 bases for J; bases not matched to a gene: 0. CDR3 sequence: CASSFSGGADTQYF. In nucleotides, the CDR3 is TGTGCCAGCAGCTTTAGCGGGGGGGCAGATACGCAGTATTTT. The full variable domain, rest sourced from reference TRBV11-3 and TRBJ2-3, is EAGVVQSPRYKIIEKKQPVAFWCNPISGHNTLYWYLQNLGQGPELLIRYENEEAVDDSQLPKDRFSAERLKGVDSTLKIQPAELGDSAVYLCASSFSGGADTQYFGPGTRLTVL.

CDR3 sequence reads: CATSRDSQGREAFF. The CDR3 DNA sequence: TGTGCCACCAGCAGAGATAGTCAGGGAAGAGAAGCTTTCTTT. This chain joins TRBV15 and TRBJ1-1; perhaps TRBD1 as D (5 bases). The germline gives CDR1 LNHNV, CDR2 YYDKDF (reference sequence). V was shortened by 0 bases and J by 8 bases, with 13 bases between the two germline ends. CDR3 size: 14 residues.

This clone was counted only a few times. This chain connects TRBV11-2 to TRBJ2-3; D may be TRBD1 (6 bases). V shed 3 bases and J shed 6 bases, with 7 bases lying between them. CDR1 and CDR2 from the germline V gene are SGHAT and FQNNGV. The CDR3 totals 12 residues. CDR3 region: CASSFRGDTQYF. CDR3 nucleotides: TGTGCCAGCAGCTTTAGGGGGGATACGCAGTATTTT.

This chain uses TRBV18 with TRBJ1-1; D gene uncertain. This CDR3 has 14 amino acids. CDR1 KGHSH and CDR2 LQKENI come from the germline V gene. Trimming took off 1 base at V and 0 bases at J, with 6 bases between the two ends. The CDR3 region is CASSPRGLNTEAFF. CDR3 DNA: TGTGCCAGCTCACCACGAGGGTTGAACACTGAAGCTTTCTTT. The whole variable domain, filled in from reference TRBV18 and TRBJ1-1, reads NAGVMQNPRHLVRRRGQEARLRCSPMKGHSHVYWYRQLPEEGLKFMVYLQKENIIDESGMPKERFSAEFPKEGPSILRIQQVVRGDSAAYFCASSPRGLNTEAFFGQGTRLTVV.

The chain couples TRBV30 to TRBJ1-3; D not resolved. The CDR3 is 13 residues long. The V gene's germline CDR1 is GTSNPN and CDR2 SVGIG (reference sequence). The V and J ends lost 4 bases and 1 base respectively, with 8 bases between them. The CDR3 nucleotides are TGTGCCTGGAACCTACAGTCTGGAAACACCATATATTTT. Translating gives CAWNLQSGNTIYF.